One sample yielded the 17 T cell receptor beta chains listed below, sequenced in a study of T cells in localized non-small cell lung cancer. Method: immunoSEQ multiplex PCR; TCRdb's copy keeps in-frame clones and lacks some. The sample has about 78,000 clones; 84% are singletons. Sequenced material: peripheral blood, taken before any cancer treatment. These receptors came from a man between 40 and 70 years old with stage I lung adenocarcinoma.

Here the CDR3 reads CASSQGPIGTGELFF. The CDR3 DNA reads TGCGCCAGCAGCCAGGGACCTATTGGGACCGGGGAGCTGTTTTTT. The gene calls are TRBV5-1 and TRBJ2-2; D could derive from TRBD1 or TRBD2 (5 bases each). There are 15 residues in the CDR3. The germline V gene has CDR1 SGHRS and CDR2 YFSETQ. The V and J ends lost 4 bases and 5 bases respectively, with 15 bases between them. The whole variable domain, filled in from reference TRBV5-1 and TRBJ2-2, reads KAGVTQTPRYLIKTRGQQVTLSCSPISGHRSVSWYQQTPGQGLQFLFEYFSETQRNKGNFPGRFSGRQFSNSRSEMNVSTLELGDSALYLCASSQGPIGTGELFFGEGSRLTVL.

The rearrangement links TRBV21-1 to TRBJ1-5; the listed D gene, TRBD1, was not tested against the DNA. TRBV21-1 is deemed a pseudogene. The CDR3 runs to 15 residues. CDR3 DNA: TGTGCCAGCAGCACCCGGACAGAGCTGTATCAGCCCCAGCATTTT. This sequence encodes CASSTRTELYQPQHF.

The chain joins TRBV5-6 to TRBJ1-6; D possibly corresponds to TRBD1 (5 bases). Deletions cut 4 bases from V and 10 bases from J, with 15 bases between. The CDR3 covers 14 residues. Germline-derived CDR1 and CDR2 are SGHDT and YYEEEE. The CDR3 DNA reads as TGTGCCAGCAGCGTATGGGCAGGGTCCTCACCCCTCCACTTT. Translation: CASSVWAGSSPLHF.

The rearrangement uses TRBV19 and TRBJ2-1; 10 bases fit TRBD2. This CDR3 has 17 amino acids. Per the germline V gene, CDR1 is LNHDA and CDR2 is SQIVND (reference sequence). Trimming removed 1 base from V and 8 bases from J; junction bases left unmatched: 11. The CDR3 is CASSIGGLASVPDEQFF. CDR3 nucleotides: TGTGCCAGTAGTATAGGGGGACTAGCGAGCGTACCAGATGAGCAGTTCTTC.

The table lists this clone with a count of one. The rearrangement links TRBV4-2 to TRBJ1-1, with D tentatively TRBD1 (5 bases). Trimming pared 0 bases from V and 6 bases from J, leaving 11 bases between. The germline CDR1 and CDR2 sequences are LGHNA and YNFKEQ. CDR3 length: 14 residues. The CDR3: CASSQDPGIAEAFF. The CDR3, as DNA: TGTGCCAGCAGCCAAGACCCAGGGATCGCTGAAGCTTTCTTT.

V is TRBV7-2 and J is TRBJ1-1; D perhaps matches TRBD1 (5 bases). Germline V CDR1 and CDR2: SGHTA, FQGNSA. Trimming took off 2 bases at V and 6 bases at J, with 10 bases between the two ends. The CDR3 has 13 residues. CDR3 region: CASSLLGVPEAFF. CDR3 sequence (DNA): TGTGCCAGCAGCTTATTAGGGGTCCCTGAAGCTTTCTTT.

The chain couples TRBV7-9 to TRBJ2-5, with 7 nucleotides matching TRBD2. Germline V gives CDR1 SEHNR, CDR2 FQNEAQ (reference sequence). Trimming removed 2 bases from V and 2 bases from J; junction bases left unmatched: 17. The CDR3 is 19 residues long. CDR3 DNA sequence: TGTGCCAGCAGCTTATGGCGGGGTACGGAGGGGACTATACAAGAGACCCAGTACTTC. This translates into CASSLWRGTEGTIQETQYF.

This clone is termed medium-sized. The chain combines TRBV7-9 with TRBJ2-7, with D perhaps TRBD2 (6 bases). CDR1 is SEHNR and CDR2 is FQNEAQ in the germline V gene (reference sequence). Trimming cost V 5 bases and J 5 bases, with 16 bases left between them. The CDR3 consists of 14 residues. CDR3 bases: TGTGCCAGCAGCCGCTGGGGGGTCGGCCACGAGCAGTACTTC. The encoded protein is CASSRWGVGHEQYF.

The chain carries TRBV7-3 and TRBJ1-1, with D hard to call. Germline V lookup: CDR1 SGHTA, CDR2 FQGTGA. V was shortened by 5 bases and J by 0 bases, with 7 bases between the two germline ends. This CDR3 has 13 residues. The CDR3 DNA sequence: TGTGCCAGCAGCACCGATATGAACACTGAAGCTTTCTTT. Translation gives CASSTDMNTEAFF.

This clone was seen only a few times. The chain combines TRBV7-2 with TRBJ2-7; no reliable D call. The CDR3 is 14 amino acids. Trimming removed 1 base at V and 1 base at J, with 8 bases between. Germline V lookup: CDR1 SGHTA, CDR2 FQGNSA. CDR3 loop: CASSLGGISYEQYF. The CDR3 region has the DNA TGTGCCAGCAGCTTAGGTGGCATATCCTACGAGCAGTACTTC.

This clone turned up a few times. The CDR3 reads CASSPVAGSNTGELFF. The CDR3 DNA reads TGTGCCAGCAGCCCAGTAGCGGGATCGAACACCGGGGAGCTGTTTTTT. The chain carries TRBV7-2 and TRBJ2-2; 8 nucleotides align to TRBD2. Losses at the gene ends were 5 bases for V and 0 bases for J; bases not matched to a gene: 5. Germline V gene data show CDR1 as SGHTA and CDR2 as FQGNSA. CDR3 length: 16 residues.

The V call is TRBV27, the J call TRBJ2-1; D is possibly TRBD1 or TRBD2 (5 bases each). V was clipped by 5 bases and J by 7 bases, with 18 bases between them. The germline V gene encodes CDR1 MNHEY and CDR2 SMNVEV (reference sequence). The CDR3 length is 15 residues. The CDR3 coding sequence is TGTGCCAGCAGTCAGACGAGGGGCTCGGGTAATGAGCAGTTCTTC. This codes for CASSQTRGSGNEQFF.

This chain links TRBV13 with TRBJ2-5, with D hard to call. The CDR3 is 16 amino acids. Per the germline V gene, CDR1 is PRHDT and CDR2 is FYEKMQ (reference sequence). The V end was cut by 5 bases, the J end by 3 bases, with 19 bases between. The CDR3 here is CASSKKFGDLKETQYF. CDR3 DNA: TGTGCCAGCAGCAAGAAGTTTGGGGATCTCAAAGAGACCCAGTACTTC.

The chain couples TRBV5-1 to TRBJ1-1, with 7 bases identical to TRBD1. The junction had 7 bases not matched to a gene; V was cut back by 4 bases and J by 4 bases. Germline CDR1 reads SGHRS; CDR2 reads YFSETQ. The CDR3 is 14 residues long. The DNA of the CDR3 is TGCGCCAGCAGCAGAACTACAGGGGCCACTGAAGCTTTCTTT. Protein product: CASSRTTGATEAFF.

The rearrangement uses TRBV29-1 and TRBJ2-5; D possibly matches TRBD1 or TRBD2 (5 bases each). CDR1 SQVTM and CDR2 ANQGSEA come from the germline V gene. This CDR3 is built from 11 residues. The ends were cut back, 3 bases at V and 4 bases at J, with 6 bases in the middle. This chain's CDR3 is CSVERGETQYF. For the CDR3, the DNA is TGCAGCGTTGAGAGGGGAGAGACCCAGTACTTC.

The rearrangement uses TRBV30 and TRBJ2-2; 12 nucleotides align to TRBD2. V trimming: 3 bases; J trimming: 8 bases; junction bases outside the gene matches: 19. The germline V gene has CDR1 GTSNPN and CDR2 SVGIG (reference sequence). The CDR3 is made up of 19 amino acids. CDR3 residues: CAWSPEDYSSGGGKGELFF. The CDR3 DNA follows: TGTGCCTGGAGCCCCGAGGATTACTCTAGCGGGGGGGGTAAAGGGGAGCTGTTTTTT.

The chain carries TRBV15 and TRBJ2-7, with TRBD1 as a possible D gene (7 bases). The CDR3 is 14 amino acids. Trimming took off 3 bases at V and 6 bases at J, with 15 bases between the two ends. Germline assignment: CDR1 LNHNV and CDR2 YYDKDF (reference sequence). In DNA, the CDR3 is TGTGCCACCAGCAGTAGGAGGGCAGGGGGCGAGCAGTACTTC. Protein: CATSSRRAGGEQYF.